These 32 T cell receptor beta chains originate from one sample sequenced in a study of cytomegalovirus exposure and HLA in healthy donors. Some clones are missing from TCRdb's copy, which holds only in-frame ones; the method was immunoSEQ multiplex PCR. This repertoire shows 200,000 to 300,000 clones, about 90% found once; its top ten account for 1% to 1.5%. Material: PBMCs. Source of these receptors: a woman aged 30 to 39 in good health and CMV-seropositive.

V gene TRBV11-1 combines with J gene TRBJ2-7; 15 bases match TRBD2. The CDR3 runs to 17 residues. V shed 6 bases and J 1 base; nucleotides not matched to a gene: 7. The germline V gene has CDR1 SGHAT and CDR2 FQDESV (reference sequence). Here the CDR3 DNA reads TGTGCCAGCAGTCCGGGACTAGCGGGAGGTGTTTCCTACGAGCAGTACTTC. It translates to CASSPGLAGGVSYEQYF.

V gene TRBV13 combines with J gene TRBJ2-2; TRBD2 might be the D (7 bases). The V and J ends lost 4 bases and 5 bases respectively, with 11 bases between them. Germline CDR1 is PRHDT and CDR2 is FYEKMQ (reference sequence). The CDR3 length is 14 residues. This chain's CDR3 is CASSSGRGTGELFF. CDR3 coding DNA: TGTGCCAGCAGCTCAGGGAGGGGGACCGGGGAGCTGTTTTTT.

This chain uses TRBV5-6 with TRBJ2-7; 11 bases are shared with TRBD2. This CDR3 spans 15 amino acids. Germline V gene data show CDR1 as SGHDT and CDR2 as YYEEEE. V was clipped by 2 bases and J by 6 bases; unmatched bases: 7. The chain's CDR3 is CASSFKTSGISEQYF. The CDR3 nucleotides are TGTGCCAGCAGCTTTAAGACTAGCGGGATTAGCGAGCAGTACTTC. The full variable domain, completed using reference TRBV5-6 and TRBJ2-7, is DAGVTQSPTHLIKTRGQQVTLRCSPKSGHDTVSWYQQALGQGPQFIFQYYEEEERQRGNFPDRFSGHQFPNYSSELNVNALLLGDSALYLCASSFKTSGISEQYFGPGTRLTVT.

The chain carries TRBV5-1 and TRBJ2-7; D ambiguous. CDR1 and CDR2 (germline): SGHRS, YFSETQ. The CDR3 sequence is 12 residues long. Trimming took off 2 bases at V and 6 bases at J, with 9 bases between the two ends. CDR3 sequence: CASSLDKGEQYF. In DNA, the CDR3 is TGCGCCAGCAGCTTAGACAAAGGCGAGCAGTACTTC.

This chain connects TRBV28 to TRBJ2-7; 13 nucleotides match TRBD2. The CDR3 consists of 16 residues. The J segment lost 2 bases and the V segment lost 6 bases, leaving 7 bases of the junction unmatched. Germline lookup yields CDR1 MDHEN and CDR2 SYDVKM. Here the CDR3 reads CASRGLAGTVTYEQYF. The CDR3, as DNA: TGTGCCAGCAGGGGACTAGCGGGGACAGTCACCTACGAGCAGTACTTC.

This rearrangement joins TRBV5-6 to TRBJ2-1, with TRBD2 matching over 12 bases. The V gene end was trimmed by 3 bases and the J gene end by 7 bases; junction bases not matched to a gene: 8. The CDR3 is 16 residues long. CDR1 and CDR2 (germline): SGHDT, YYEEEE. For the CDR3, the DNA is TGTGCCAGCAGCTCACCGACTAGCGGGAGTATTAATGAGCAGTTCTTC. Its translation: CASSSPTSGSINEQFF.

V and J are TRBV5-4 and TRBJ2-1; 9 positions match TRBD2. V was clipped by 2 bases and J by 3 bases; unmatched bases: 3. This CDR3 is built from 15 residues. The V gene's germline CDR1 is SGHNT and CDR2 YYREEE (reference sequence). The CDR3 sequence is CASSFLTSGYNEQFF. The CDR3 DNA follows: TGTGCCAGCAGCTTTTTGACTAGCGGCTACAATGAGCAGTTCTTC.

In DNA form, the CDR3 reads TGTGCCAGCAGCTCGGGACTAGCGGGGTACAATGAGCAGTTCTTC. Protein product: CASSSGLAGYNEQFF. V and J are TRBV5-4 and TRBJ2-1, with 13 nucleotides matching TRBD2. Trimming took 3 bases from V and 4 from J; bases not matched to a gene: 1. Germline assignment: CDR1 SGHNT and CDR2 YYREEE (reference sequence). The CDR3 runs to 15 residues.

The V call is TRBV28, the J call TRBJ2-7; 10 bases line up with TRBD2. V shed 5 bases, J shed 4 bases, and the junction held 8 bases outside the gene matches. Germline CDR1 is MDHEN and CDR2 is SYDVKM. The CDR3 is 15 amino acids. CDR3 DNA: TGTGCCAGCAGTCCAAAACTAGCGGGGCCGTACGAGCAGTACTTC. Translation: CASSPKLAGPYEQYF.

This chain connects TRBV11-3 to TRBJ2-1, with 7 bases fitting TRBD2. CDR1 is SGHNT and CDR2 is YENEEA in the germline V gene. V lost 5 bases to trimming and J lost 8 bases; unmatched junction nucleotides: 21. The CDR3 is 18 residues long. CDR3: CASSTTPGGWREHYEQFF. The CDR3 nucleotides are TGTGCCAGCAGCACCACACCCGGGGGTTGGCGGGAGCACTATGAGCAGTTCTTC.

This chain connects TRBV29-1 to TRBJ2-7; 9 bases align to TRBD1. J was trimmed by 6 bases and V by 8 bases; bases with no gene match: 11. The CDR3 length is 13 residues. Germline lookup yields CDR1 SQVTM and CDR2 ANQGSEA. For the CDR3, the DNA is TGCAGCACATCTGGGACAGGGATCGGCGAGCAGTACTTC. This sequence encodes CSTSGTGIGEQYF.

The DNA for the CDR3 is TGTGCCAGCACGGTATACAATGAGCAGTTCTTC. This sequence encodes CASTVYNEQFF. The genes are TRBV6-1 and TRBJ2-1; no clear D. The CDR3 length is 11 residues. The germline V gene encodes CDR1 MNHNS and CDR2 SASEGT. Trimming removed 7 bases from V and 4 bases from J, with 5 bases in between.

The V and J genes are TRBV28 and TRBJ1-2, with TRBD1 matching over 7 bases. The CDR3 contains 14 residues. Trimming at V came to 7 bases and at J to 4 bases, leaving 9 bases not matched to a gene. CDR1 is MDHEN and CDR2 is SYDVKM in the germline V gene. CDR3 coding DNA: TGTGCCAGCACCTTTTCCGACAGGGTCTATGGCTACACCTTC. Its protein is CASTFSDRVYGYTF.

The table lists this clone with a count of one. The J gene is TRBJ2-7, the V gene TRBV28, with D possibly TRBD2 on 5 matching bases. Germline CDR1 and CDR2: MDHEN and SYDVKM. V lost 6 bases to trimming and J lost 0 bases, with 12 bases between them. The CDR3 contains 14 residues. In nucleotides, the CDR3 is TGTGCCAGCAGCCTAACTGGGAGCTCCTACGAGCAGTACTTC. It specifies CASSLTGSSYEQYF. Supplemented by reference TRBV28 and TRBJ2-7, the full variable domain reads DVKVTQSSRYLVKRTGEKVFLECVQDMDHENMFWYRQDPGLGLRLIYFSYDVKMKEKGDIPEGYSVSREKKERFSLILESASTNQTSMYLCASSLTGSSYEQYFGPGTRLTVT.

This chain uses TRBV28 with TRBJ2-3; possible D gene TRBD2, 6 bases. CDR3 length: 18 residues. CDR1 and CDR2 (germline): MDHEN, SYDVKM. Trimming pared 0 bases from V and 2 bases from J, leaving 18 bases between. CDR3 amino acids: CASSLWGDGAGPTDTQYF. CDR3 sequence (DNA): TGTGCCAGCAGTTTATGGGGGGACGGGGCGGGACCCACAGATACGCAGTATTTT.

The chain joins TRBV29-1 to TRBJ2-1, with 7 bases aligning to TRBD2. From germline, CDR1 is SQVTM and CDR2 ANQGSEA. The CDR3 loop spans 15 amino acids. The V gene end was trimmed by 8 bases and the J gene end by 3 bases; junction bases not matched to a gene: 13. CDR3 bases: TGCAGCCCACGGCCGCTAGCGGACGTCTACAATGAGCAGTTCTTC. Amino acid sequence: CSPRPLADVYNEQFF.

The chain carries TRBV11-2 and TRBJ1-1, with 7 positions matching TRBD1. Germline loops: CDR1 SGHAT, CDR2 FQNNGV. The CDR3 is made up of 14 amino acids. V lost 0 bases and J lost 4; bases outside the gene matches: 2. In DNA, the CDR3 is TGTGCCAGCAGCTTAGAAGGGGGCCTCACTGAAGCTTTCTTT. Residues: CASSLEGGLTEAFF.

This chain's CDR3 is CASSPRDSGGRRDTQYF. CDR3 DNA: TGTGCCAGCAGCCCCAGGGACTCGGGGGGTAGAAGAGATACGCAGTATTTT. The chain carries TRBV28 and TRBJ2-3; 7 nucleotides agree with TRBD2. Losses at the gene ends were 6 bases for V and 5 bases for J; bases not matched to a gene: 17. CDR3 length equals 17 residues. Germline V CDR1 and CDR2: MDHEN, SYDVKM.

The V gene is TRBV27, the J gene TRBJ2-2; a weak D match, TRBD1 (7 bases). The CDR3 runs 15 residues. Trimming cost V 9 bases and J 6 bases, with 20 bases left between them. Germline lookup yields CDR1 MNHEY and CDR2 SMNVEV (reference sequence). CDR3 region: CASAPGGISPGELFF. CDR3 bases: TGTGCCAGTGCACCAGGGGGGATAAGTCCCGGGGAGCTGTTTTTT.

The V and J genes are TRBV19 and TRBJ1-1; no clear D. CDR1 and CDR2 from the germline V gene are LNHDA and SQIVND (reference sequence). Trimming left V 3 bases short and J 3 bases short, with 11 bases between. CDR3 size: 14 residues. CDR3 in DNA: TGTGCCAGTAGTATTTCGGAGGGTTACACTGAAGCTTTCTTT. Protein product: CASSISEGYTEAFF. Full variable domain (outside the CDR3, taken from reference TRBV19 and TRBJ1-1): DGGITQSPKYLFRKEGQNVTLSCEQNLNHDAMYWYRQDPGQGLRLIYYSQIVNDFQKGDIAEGYSVSREKKESFPLTVTSAQKNPTAFYLCASSISEGYTEAFFGQGTRLTVV.

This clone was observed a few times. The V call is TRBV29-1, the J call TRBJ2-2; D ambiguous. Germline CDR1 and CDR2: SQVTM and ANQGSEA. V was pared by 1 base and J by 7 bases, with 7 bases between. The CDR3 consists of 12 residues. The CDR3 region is CSVEGALGELFF. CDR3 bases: TGCAGCGTTGAAGGGGCCCTCGGGGAGCTGTTTTTT.

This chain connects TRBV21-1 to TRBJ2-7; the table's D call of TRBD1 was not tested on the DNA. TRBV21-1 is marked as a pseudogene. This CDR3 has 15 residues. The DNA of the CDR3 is TGTGCCAGCAGCGGATCCGACAGGCGCGCCTACGAGCAGTACTTC. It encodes CASSGSDRRAYEQYF.

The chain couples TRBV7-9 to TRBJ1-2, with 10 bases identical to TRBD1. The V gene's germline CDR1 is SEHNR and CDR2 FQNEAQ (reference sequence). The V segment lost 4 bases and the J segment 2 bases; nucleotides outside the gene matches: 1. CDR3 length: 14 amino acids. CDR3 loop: CASSWTGGNYGYTF. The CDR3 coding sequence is TGTGCCAGCAGCTGGACAGGGGGGAACTATGGCTACACCTTC.

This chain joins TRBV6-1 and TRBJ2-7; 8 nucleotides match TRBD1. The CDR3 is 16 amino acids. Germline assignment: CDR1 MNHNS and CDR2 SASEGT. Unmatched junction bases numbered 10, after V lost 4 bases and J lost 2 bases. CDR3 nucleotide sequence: TGTGCCAGCAGTGGTGGACAGGGAGCTTTTCCCTACGAGCAGTACTTC. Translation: CASSGGQGAFPYEQYF.

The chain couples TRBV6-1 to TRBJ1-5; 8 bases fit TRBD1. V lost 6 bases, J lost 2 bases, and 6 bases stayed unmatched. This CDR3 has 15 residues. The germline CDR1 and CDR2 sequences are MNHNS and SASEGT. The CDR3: CASRETGVGNQPQHF. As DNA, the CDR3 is TGTGCCAGCAGAGAGACAGGGGTTGGCAATCAGCCCCAGCATTTT.

The CDR3 protein is CASSLPKLLPDRSYEQYF. The CDR3 bases are TGTGCCAGCAGTTTACCGAAATTACTCCCGGACAGGAGCTACGAGCAGTACTTC. The rearrangement links TRBV27 to TRBJ2-7; 7 bases map to TRBD1. In germline, CDR1 is MNHEY, CDR2 SMNVEV (reference sequence). This CDR3 has 18 residues. With V trimmed by 2 bases and J by 3 bases, 16 bases remained unmatched.

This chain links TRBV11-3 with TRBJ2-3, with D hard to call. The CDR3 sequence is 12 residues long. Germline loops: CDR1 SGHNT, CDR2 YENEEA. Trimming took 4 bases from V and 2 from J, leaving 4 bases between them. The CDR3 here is CASSSSTDTQYF. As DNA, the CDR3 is TGTGCCAGCAGCTCCTCCACAGATACGCAGTATTTT.

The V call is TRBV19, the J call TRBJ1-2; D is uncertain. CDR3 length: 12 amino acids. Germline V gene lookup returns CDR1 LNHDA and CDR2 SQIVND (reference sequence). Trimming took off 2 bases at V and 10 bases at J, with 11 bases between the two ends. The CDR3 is CASSISSGLYTF. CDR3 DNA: TGTGCCAGTAGTATATCGAGCGGTCTCTACACCTTC. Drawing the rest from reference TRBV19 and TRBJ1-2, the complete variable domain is DGGITQSPKYLFRKEGQNVTLSCEQNLNHDAMYWYRQDPGQGLRLIYYSQIVNDFQKGDIAEGYSVSREKKESFPLTVTSAQKNPTAFYLCASSISSGLYTFGSGTRLTVV.

CDR3 sequence reads: CASSLGQGVHQPQHF. The CDR3 coding sequence is TGTGCCAGCAGTCTTGGACAGGGGGTCCATCAGCCCCAGCATTTT. The rearrangement joins TRBV28 to TRBJ1-5, with 10 bases lining up with TRBD1. This CDR3 has 15 amino acids. The V gene end was trimmed by 5 bases and the J gene end by 5 bases; junction bases not matched to a gene: 6. Germline-derived CDR1 and CDR2 are MDHEN and SYDVKM.

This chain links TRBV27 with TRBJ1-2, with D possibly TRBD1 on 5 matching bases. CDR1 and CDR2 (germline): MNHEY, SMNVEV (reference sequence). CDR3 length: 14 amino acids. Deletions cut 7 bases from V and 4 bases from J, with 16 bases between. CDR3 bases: TGTGCCAGCAAAATGCAGGAGGGACTCTATGGCTACACCTTC. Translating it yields CASKMQEGLYGYTF.

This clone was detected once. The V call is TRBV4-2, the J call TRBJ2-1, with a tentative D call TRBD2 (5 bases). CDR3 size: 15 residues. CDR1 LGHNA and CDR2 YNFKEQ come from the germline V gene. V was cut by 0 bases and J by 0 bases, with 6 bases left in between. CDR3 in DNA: TGTGCCAGCAGCCAAGATGGGAGCTCCTACAATGAGCAGTTCTTC. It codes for CASSQDGSSYNEQFF.

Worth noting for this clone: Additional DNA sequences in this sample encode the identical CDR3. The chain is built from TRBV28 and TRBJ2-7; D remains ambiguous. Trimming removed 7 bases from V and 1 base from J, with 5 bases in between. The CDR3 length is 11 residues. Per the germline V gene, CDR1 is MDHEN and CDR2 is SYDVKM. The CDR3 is CASTSSYEQYF. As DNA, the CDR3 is TGTGCCAGCACCAGTTCCTACGAGCAGTACTTC. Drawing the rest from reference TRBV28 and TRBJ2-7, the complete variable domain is DVKVTQSSRYLVKRTGEKVFLECVQDMDHENMFWYRQDPGLGLRLIYFSYDVKMKEKGDIPEGYSVSREKKERFSLILESASTNQTSMYLCASTSSYEQYFGPGTRLTVT.